These 10 T cell receptor beta chains were sequenced from one sample in a study of T cell repertoires in cytomegalovirus infection. TCRdb ran MiXCR on the reads and lists one entry per CDR3 protein. Seen here are about 770,000 distinct CDR3 sequences, 29% observed once, and the top ten hold around 12%. These receptors have no identified antigens. Material: cultured CD8+ T cells from PBMCs, obtained from culture after CMV antigen stimulation. The receptors originated from a human donor in good health (CMV status not recorded). Some clones in this sample may be carry-over from other donors' samples.

At least ten counts were recorded for this clonotype. The rearrangement joins TRBV7-6 to TRBJ2-1; D is ambiguous. This CDR3 has 12 amino acids. V was trimmed by 0 bases and J by 10 bases, leaving 7 bases between them. Germline assignment: CDR1 SGHVS and CDR2 FNYEAQ. The CDR3 bases are TGTGCCAGCAGCTTAGCGAGCCGAGAGCAGTTCTTC. This codes for CASSLASREQFF. Full variable domain (missing parts from reference TRBV7-6 and TRBJ2-1): GAGVSQSPRYKVTKRGQDVALRCDPISGHVSLYWYRQALGQGPEFLTYFNYEAQQDKSGLPNDRFSAERPEGSISTLTIQRTEQRDSAMYRCASSLASREQFFGPGTRLTVL.

The J gene is TRBJ1-1, the V gene TRBV4-1; D is uncertain. Trimming left V 0 bases short and J 1 base short, with 6 bases between. The CDR3 consists of 14 residues. CDR1 and CDR2 from the germline V gene are MGHRA and YSYEKL. Written as DNA, the CDR3 is TGCGCCAGCAGCCAAGAAGGGTGGAACACTGAAGCTTTCTTT. It specifies CASSQEGWNTEAFF.

The chain employs TRBV18 and TRBJ1-1; D is perhaps TRBD1 (6 bases). The ends were cut back, 4 bases at V and 1 base at J, with 25 bases in the middle. This CDR3 spans 19 amino acids. The germline V gene has CDR1 KGHSH and CDR2 LQKENI. The CDR3 DNA sequence: TGTGCCAGCTCACTTCCCAAGGCAGGGGACCTTTTACCGAACACTGAAGCTTTCTTT. As protein: CASSLPKAGDLLPNTEAFF.

This sequence joins TRBV6-2 or TRBV6-3 and TRBJ2-1; perhaps TRBD2 as D (6 bases). The CDR3 length is 16 residues. The V end lost 3 bases, the J end lost 4 bases, and 16 bases lay between the germline ends. Germline-derived CDR1 and CDR2 are MNHEY and SVGEGT. In nucleotides, the CDR3 is TGTGCCAGCAGTTATCGTGACGGGGGAGTTTACAATGAGCAGTTCTTC. Translated, it gives CASSYRDGGVYNEQFF.

This clonotype was seen a few times. The rearrangement links TRBV9 to TRBJ1-1, with 8 nucleotides matching TRBD1. The CDR3 contains 17 residues. The germline V gene encodes CDR1 SGDLS and CDR2 YYNGEE. V was clipped by 4 bases and J by 3 bases; unmatched bases: 14. The chain's CDR3 is CASSRGAGGAWDTEAFF. Here the CDR3 DNA reads TGTGCCAGCAGCCGAGGGGCAGGGGGCGCGTGGGACACTGAAGCTTTCTTT.

This clonotype has at least ten counts. CDR3 protein: CASSLGRQGFGYTF. In DNA, the CDR3 is TGTGCCAGCAGCTTAGGGAGGCAGGGGTTTGGCTACACCTTC. The V and J genes are TRBV7-2 and TRBJ1-2, with a tentative D call TRBD1 (6 bases). The V and J ends lost 1 base and 7 bases respectively, with 13 bases between them. Germline V gene data show CDR1 as SGHTA and CDR2 as FQGNSA. The CDR3 has 14 amino acids.

The CDR3 spells CAIRGISYEQYF. The DNA of the CDR3 is TGTGCCATAAGAGGGATTTCCTACGAGCAGTACTTC. The J gene is TRBJ2-7, the V gene TRBV2; possibly TRBD2 for D (5 bases). This CDR3 spans 12 amino acids. In germline, CDR1 is SNHLY, CDR2 FYNNEI. Between the trimmed V and J ends, which lost 10 bases and 1 base, there was a span of 11 bases.

This clonotype was seen only a few times. The CDR3 nucleotides are TGTGCCAGCAGCTCGCCGGGACAACTAGAGCAGTTCTTC. It specifies CASSSPGQLEQFF. This chain joins TRBV7-9 and TRBJ2-1, with a possible D match to TRBD1 (6 bases). Germline CDR1 reads SEHNR; CDR2 reads FQNEAQ (reference sequence). CDR3 length equals 13 residues. V was clipped by 4 bases and J by 10 bases, with 14 bases between them.

This clonotype was observed a few times. This chain connects TRBV6-1 to TRBJ2-7, with TRBD2 matching over 9 bases. The CDR3 is 14 amino acids. The germline V gene has CDR1 MNHNS and CDR2 SASEGT. With 8 bases clipped from V and 5 bases from J, the junction kept 10 bases outside the gene matches. CDR3 sequence (DNA): TGTGCCAGCTACTCGGCCAGCGGGGGGAACGAGCAGTACTTC. Its protein product is CASYSASGGNEQYF.

Only a few counts were recorded for this clonotype. The chain combines TRBV6-1 with TRBJ1-2; 11 positions match TRBD1. CDR1 is MNHNS, CDR2 SASEGT, per germline. The length of the CDR3 is 15 residues. V dropped 4 bases and J dropped 6; count of bases not matched to a gene: 7. Written as DNA, the CDR3 is TGTGCCAGCAGTGCCAACAGGGGACAGGGGGATGGCTACACCTTC. This translates into CASSANRGQGDGYTF.